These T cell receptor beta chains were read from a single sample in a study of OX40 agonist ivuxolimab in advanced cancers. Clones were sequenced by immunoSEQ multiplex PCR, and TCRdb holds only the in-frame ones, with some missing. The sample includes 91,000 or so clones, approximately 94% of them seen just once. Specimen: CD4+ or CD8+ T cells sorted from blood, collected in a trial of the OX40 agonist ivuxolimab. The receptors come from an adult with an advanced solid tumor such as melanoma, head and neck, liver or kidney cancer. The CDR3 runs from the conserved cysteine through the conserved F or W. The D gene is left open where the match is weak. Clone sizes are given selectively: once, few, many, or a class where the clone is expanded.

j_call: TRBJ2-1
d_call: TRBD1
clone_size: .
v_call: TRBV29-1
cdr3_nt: TGCAGCGGAGCGGACAGGGGTGACAATGAGCAGTTCTTC
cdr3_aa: CSGADRGDNEQFF

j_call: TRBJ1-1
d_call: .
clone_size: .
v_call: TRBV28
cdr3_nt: TGTGCCAGCAGTTTTTTAGGGACTCTCAACACTGAAGCTTTCTTT
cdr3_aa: CASSFLGTLNTEAFF

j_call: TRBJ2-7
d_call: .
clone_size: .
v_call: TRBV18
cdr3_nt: TGTGCCAGCTCACCGGGGCGGAGCTCCTACGAGCAGTACTTC
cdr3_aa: CASSPGRSSYEQYF

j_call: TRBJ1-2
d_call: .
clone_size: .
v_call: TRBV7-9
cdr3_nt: TGTGCCAGCAGCTTGGCCGGGATTCAGGGCGGCGGCTACACCTTC
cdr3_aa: CASSLAGIQGGGYTF

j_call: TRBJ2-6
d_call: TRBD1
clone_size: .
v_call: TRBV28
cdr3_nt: TGTGCCAGCAGTTCCCCCGGGACAGGGACCTCTGGGGCCAACGTCCTGACTTTC
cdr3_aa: CASSSPGTGTSGANVLTF

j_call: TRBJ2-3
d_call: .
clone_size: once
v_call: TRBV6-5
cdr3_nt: TGTGCCAGCAGTTACAAAGATACGCAGTATTTT
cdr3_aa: CASSYKDTQYF

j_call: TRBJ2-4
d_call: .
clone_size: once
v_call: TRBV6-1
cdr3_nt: TGTGCCAGCTTGACACCAGGTGGGATCAACATTCAGTACTTC
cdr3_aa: CASLTPGGINIQYF

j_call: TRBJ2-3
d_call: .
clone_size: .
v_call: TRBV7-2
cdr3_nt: TGTGCCAGCAGCTTAAAGGCAGATACGCAGTATTTT
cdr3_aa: CASSLKADTQYF

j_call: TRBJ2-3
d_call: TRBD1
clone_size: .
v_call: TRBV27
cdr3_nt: TGTGCCAGCAGTTTATCGACCGGGACAGGGAGAAGGGCGGATACGCAGTATTTT
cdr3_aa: CASSLSTGTGRRADTQYF

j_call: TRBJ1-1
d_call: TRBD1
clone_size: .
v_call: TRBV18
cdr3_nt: TGTGCCAGCTCACCACAGGGGGCCTCTGAAGCTTTCTTT
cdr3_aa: CASSPQGASEAFF

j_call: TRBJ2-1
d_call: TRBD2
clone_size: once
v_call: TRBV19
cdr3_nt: TGTGCCAGTAGTATAGTTGCGGCGGGAGGCCTAGCTTACAATGAGCAGTTCTTC
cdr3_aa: CASSIVAAGGLAYNEQFF